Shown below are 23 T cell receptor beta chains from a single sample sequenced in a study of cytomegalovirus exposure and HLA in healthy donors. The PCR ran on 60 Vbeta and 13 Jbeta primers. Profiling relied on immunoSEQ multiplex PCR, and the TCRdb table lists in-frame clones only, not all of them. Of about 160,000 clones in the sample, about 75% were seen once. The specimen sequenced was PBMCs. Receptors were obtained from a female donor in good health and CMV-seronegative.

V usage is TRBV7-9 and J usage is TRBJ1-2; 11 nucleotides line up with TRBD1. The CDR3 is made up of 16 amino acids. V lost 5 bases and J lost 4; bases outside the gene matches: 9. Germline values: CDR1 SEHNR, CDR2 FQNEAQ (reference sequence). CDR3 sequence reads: CASSPIGTGGFYGYTF. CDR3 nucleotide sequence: TGTGCCAGCAGCCCAATAGGGACAGGGGGATTCTATGGCTACACCTTC.

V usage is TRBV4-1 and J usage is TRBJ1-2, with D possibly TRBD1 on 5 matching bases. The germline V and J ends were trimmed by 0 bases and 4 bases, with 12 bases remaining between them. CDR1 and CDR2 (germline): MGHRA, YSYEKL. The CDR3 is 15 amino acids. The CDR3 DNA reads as TGCGCCAGCAGCCAAGAGAGGGGACTCTTCTATGGCTACACCTTC. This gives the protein CASSQERGLFYGYTF.

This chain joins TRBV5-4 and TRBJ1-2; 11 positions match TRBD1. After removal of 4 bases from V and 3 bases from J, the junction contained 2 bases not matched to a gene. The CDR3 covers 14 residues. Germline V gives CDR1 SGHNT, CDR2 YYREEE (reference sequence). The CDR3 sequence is CASSRTGGHYGYTF. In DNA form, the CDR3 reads TGTGCCAGCAGCCGGACAGGGGGCCACTATGGCTACACCTTC.

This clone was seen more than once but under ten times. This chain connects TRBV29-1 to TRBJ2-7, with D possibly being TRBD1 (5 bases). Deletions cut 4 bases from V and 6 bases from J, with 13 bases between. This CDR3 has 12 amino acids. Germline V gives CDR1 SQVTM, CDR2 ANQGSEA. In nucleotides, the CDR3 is TGCAGCGTTGGGCAGGGCCTTTTCGAGCAGTACTTC. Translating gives CSVGQGLFEQYF.

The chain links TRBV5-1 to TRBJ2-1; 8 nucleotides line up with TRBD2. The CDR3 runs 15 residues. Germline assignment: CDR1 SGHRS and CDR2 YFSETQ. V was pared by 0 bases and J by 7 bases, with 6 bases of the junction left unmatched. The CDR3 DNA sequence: TGCGCCAGCAGCTTGGTACCCCGGGGGGGGAATGAGCAGTTCTTC. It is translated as CASSLVPRGGNEQFF.

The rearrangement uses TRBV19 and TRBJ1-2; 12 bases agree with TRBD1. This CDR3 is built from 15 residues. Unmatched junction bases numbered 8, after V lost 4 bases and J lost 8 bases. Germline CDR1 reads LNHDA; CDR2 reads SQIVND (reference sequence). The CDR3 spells CASSTSGTGGGGYTF. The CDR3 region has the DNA TGTGCCAGTAGTACTTCCGGGACAGGGGGCGGCGGCTACACCTTC.

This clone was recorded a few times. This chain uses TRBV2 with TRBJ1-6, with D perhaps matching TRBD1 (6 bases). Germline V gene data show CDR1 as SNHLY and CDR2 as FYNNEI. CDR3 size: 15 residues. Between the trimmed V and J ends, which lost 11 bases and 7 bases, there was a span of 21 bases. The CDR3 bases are TGTGCCGGCCAAGCGAGGTCTGGGGGCAATTCACCCCTCCACTTT. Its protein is CAGQARSGGNSPLHF.

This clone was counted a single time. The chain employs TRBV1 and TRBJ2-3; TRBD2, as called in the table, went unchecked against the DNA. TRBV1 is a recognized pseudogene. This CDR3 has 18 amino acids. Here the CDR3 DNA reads TGCACCAGAAAAACCGGGACTAGCGGGGGGTTTGACACAGATACGCAGTATTTT. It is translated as CTRKTGTSGGFDTDTQYF.

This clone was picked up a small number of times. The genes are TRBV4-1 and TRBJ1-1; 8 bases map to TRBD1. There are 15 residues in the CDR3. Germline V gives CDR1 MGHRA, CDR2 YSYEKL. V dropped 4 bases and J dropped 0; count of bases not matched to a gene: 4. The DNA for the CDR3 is TGCGCCAGCAGCCTTCAGGGGGCCGTGAACACTGAAGCTTTCTTT. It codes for CASSLQGAVNTEAFF.

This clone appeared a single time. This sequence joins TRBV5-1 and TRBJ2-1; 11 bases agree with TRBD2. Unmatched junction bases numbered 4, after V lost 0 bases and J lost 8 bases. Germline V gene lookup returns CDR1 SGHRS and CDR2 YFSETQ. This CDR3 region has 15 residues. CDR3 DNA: TGCGCCAGCAGCTTGGCGGGGACTAGCGGCGATGAGCAGTTCTTC. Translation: CASSLAGTSGDEQFF.

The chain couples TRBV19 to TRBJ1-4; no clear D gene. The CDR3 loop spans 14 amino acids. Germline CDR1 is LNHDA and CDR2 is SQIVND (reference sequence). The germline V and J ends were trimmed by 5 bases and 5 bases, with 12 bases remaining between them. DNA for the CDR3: TGTGCCAGTAGTGAGGGAGTGGGAAATGAAAAACTGTTTTTT. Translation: CASSEGVGNEKLFF.

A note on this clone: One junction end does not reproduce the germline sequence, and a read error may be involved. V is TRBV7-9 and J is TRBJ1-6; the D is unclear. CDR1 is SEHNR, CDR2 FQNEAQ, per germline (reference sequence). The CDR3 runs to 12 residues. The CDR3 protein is CSSSLRNSPLHF. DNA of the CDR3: TGTTCCAGCAGCTTACGTAATTCACCCCTCCACTTT. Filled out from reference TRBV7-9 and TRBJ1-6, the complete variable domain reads DTGVSQNPRHKITKRGQNVTFRCDPISEHNRLYWYRQTLGQGPEFLTYFQNEAQLEKSRLLSDRFSAERPKGSFSTLEIQRTEQGDSAMYLCSSSLRNSPLHFGNGTRLTVT.

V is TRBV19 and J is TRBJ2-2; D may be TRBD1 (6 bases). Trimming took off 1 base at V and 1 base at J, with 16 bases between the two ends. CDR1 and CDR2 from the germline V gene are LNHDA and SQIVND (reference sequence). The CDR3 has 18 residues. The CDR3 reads CASSIGFPGHLNTGELFF. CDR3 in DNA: TGTGCCAGTAGTATAGGCTTTCCGGGACACTTGAACACCGGGGAGCTGTTTTTT.

CDR3 nucleotide sequence: TGCGCCAGCAGCCCCCGACAGGGCACTGAAGCTTTCTTT. Encoded protein: CASSPRQGTEAFF. The rearrangement uses TRBV5-1 and TRBJ1-1; TRBD1 aligns across 7 bases. V dropped 4 bases and J dropped 4; count of bases not matched to a gene: 4. CDR1 SGHRS and CDR2 YFSETQ come from the germline V gene. CDR3 length: 13 amino acids.

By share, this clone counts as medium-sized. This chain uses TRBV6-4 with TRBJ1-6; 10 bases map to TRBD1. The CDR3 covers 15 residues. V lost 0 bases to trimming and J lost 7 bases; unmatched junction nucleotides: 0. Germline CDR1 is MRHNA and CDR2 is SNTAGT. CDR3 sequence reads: CASSDSTGGNSPLHF. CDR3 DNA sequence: TGTGCCAGCAGTGACTCGACAGGGGGCAATTCACCCCTCCACTTT.

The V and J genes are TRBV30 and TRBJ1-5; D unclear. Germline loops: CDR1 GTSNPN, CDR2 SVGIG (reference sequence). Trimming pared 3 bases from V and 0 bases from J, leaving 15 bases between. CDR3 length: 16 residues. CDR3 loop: CAWRARGGYSNQPQHF. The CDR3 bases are TGTGCCTGGAGGGCCCGGGGAGGCTATAGCAATCAGCCCCAGCATTTT.

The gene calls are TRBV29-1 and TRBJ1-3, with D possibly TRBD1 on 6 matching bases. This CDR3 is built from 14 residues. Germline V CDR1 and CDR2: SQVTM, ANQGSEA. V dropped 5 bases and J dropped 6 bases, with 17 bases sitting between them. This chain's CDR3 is CSVLQQGTQNTIYF. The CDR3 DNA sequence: TGCAGCGTTCTACAACAGGGAACCCAAAACACCATATATTTT.

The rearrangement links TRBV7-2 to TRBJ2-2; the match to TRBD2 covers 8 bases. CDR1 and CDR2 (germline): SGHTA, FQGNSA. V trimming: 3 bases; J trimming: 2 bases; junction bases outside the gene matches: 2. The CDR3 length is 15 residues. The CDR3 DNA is TGTGCCAGCAGCTTTCGGGGGGGAAACACCGGGGAGCTGTTTTTT. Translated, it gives CASSFRGGNTGELFF.

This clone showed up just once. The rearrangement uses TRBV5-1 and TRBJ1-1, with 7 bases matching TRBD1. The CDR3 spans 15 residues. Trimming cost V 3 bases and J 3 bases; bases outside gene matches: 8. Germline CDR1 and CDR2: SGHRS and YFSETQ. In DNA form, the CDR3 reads TGCGCCAGCAGCTCCCCAGGGGGATGGGACACTGAAGCTTTCTTT. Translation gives CASSSPGGWDTEAFF.

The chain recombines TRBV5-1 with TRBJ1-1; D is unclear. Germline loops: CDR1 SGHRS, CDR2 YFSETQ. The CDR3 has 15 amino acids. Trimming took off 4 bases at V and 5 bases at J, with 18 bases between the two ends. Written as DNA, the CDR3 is TGCGCCAGCAGCCCACAGTCCACATCAGCAACTGAAGCTTTCTTT. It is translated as CASSPQSTSATEAFF. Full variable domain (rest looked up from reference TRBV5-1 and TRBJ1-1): KAGVTQTPRYLIKTRGQQVTLSCSPISGHRSVSWYQQTPGQGLQFLFEYFSETQRNKGNFPGRFSGRQFSNSRSEMNVSTLELGDSALYLCASSPQSTSATEAFFGQGTRLTVV.

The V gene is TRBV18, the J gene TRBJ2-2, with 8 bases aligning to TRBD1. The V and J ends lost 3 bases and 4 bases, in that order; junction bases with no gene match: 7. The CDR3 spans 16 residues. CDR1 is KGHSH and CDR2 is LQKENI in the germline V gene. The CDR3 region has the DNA TGTGCCAGCTCACCTACAGGGGGACCGACCACCGGGGAGCTGTTTTTT. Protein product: CASSPTGGPTTGELFF. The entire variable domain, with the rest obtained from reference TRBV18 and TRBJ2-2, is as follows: NAGVMQNPRHLVRRRGQEARLRCSPMKGHSHVYWYRQLPEEGLKFMVYLQKENIIDESGMPKERFSAEFPKEGPSILRIQQVVRGDSAAYFCASSPTGGPTTGELFFGEGSRLTVL.

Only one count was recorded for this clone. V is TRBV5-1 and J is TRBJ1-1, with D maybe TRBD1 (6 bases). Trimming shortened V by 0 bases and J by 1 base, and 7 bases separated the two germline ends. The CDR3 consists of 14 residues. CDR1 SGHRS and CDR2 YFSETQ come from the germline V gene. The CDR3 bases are TGCGCCAGCAGCTTGGAACAGGGGAACACTGAAGCTTTCTTT. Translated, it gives CASSLEQGNTEAFF. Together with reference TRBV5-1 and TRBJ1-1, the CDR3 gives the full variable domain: KAGVTQTPRYLIKTRGQQVTLSCSPISGHRSVSWYQQTPGQGLQFLFEYFSETQRNKGNFPGRFSGRQFSNSRSEMNVSTLELGDSALYLCASSLEQGNTEAFFGQGTRLTVV.

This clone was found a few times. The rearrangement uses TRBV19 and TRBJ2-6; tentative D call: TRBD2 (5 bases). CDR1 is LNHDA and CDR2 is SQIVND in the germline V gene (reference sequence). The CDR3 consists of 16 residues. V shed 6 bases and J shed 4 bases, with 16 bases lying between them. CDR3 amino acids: CASSTKRATGANVLTF. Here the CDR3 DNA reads TGTGCCAGTAGCACCAAGAGGGCGACGGGGGCCAACGTCCTGACTTTC.